Each of the 23 T cell receptor beta chains below was sequenced from the same sample in a study of graft-versus-host responses after intestinal transplantation. Their antigen targets remain unknown. Sequencing used immunoSEQ multiplex PCR; TCRdb keeps in-frame clones, though not all of them. The sample records some 90,000 clones, almost 90% being singletons. Sequencing was performed on unstimulated CD4+ T cells sorted from spleen or lymph node cells, taken before intestinal transplant. The receptors derive from a human donor who received an intestinal transplant.

The CDR3 spells CASRWDRKDSPLHF. The CDR3 DNA reads TGCGCCAGCAGATGGGACAGGAAGGATTCACCCCTCCACTTT. V and J are TRBV5-1 and TRBJ1-6; TRBD1 agrees at 8 bases. CDR3 length: 14 residues. V was clipped by 5 bases and J by 8 bases; unmatched bases: 6. Germline V gives CDR1 SGHRS, CDR2 YFSETQ. Using reference TRBV5-1 and TRBJ1-6 for the parts outside the CDR3, the full variable domain is KAGVTQTPRYLIKTRGQQVTLSCSPISGHRSVSWYQQTPGQGLQFLFEYFSETQRNKGNFPGRFSGRQFSNSRSEMNVSTLELGDSALYLCASRWDRKDSPLHFGNGTRLTVT.

The chain uses TRBV7-2 and TRBJ2-1; 11 bases are a match to TRBD2. Germline trimming cut 7 bases from V and 1 base from J; bases unmatched to any gene: 3. Germline V gene data show CDR1 as SGHTA and CDR2 as FQGNSA. The CDR3 sequence is 15 residues long. The CDR3 reads CASTRLAGSYNEQFF. In nucleotides, the CDR3 is TGTGCCAGCACCCGACTAGCGGGGTCCTACAATGAGCAGTTCTTC.

The V gene is TRBV19, the J gene TRBJ1-2, with 7 bases fitting TRBD1. Germline CDR1 is LNHDA and CDR2 is SQIVND (reference sequence). V lost 3 bases and J lost 4; bases outside the gene matches: 8. This CDR3 is built from 15 residues. The CDR3: CASSIESGGIYGYTF. CDR3 nucleotide sequence: TGTGCCAGTAGTATCGAGTCAGGGGGGATCTATGGCTACACCTTC.

The rearrangement uses TRBV29-1 and TRBJ2-1; 9 positions agree with TRBD1. This CDR3 contains 14 residues. CDR1 SQVTM and CDR2 ANQGSEA come from the germline V gene. Unmatched junction bases numbered 9, after V lost 4 bases and J lost 8 bases. CDR3 residues: CSVAQGALRDEQFF. The CDR3 bases are TGCAGCGTTGCACAGGGGGCGCTCCGCGATGAGCAGTTCTTC.

V usage is TRBV6-6 and J usage is TRBJ1-2; D gene ambiguous. Germline V lookup: CDR1 MNHNY, CDR2 SVGAGI (reference sequence). V was shortened by 2 bases and J by 1 base, with 8 bases between the two germline ends. The CDR3 sequence is 14 residues long. The CDR3 here is CASSYGKSNYGYTF. The DNA of the CDR3 is TGTGCCAGCAGTTACGGCAAAAGTAACTATGGCTACACCTTC.

The rearrangement links TRBV4-1 to TRBJ1-5; TRBD1 matches 10 bases. Germline assignment: CDR1 MGHRA and CDR2 YSYEKL. The CDR3 has 15 amino acids. J was trimmed by 10 bases and V by 0 bases; bases with no gene match: 6. The CDR3 nucleotides are TGCGCCAGCAGCCAAGATTGGGACAGGGGCCGCCCCCAGCATTTT. This codes for CASSQDWDRGRPQHF.

V usage is TRBV6-1 and J usage is TRBJ1-2, with D perhaps matching TRBD1 (6 bases). This CDR3 is built from 15 residues. With 3 bases removed from V and 2 bases from J, the gap between germline ends came to 13 bases. Germline V gene lookup returns CDR1 MNHNS and CDR2 SASEGT. CDR3 in amino acids: CASSEGAVSNYGYTF. DNA for the CDR3: TGTGCCAGCAGTGAGGGGGCAGTCTCCAACTATGGCTACACCTTC.

The CDR3 coding sequence is TGCAGTGCTATTTCCAGGGGTGGCTACACCTTC. Its translation is CSAISRGGYTF. This chain connects TRBV20-1 to TRBJ1-2; a weak D match, TRBD1 (6 bases). The CDR3 extends over 11 amino acids. V was pared by 4 bases and J by 7 bases, with 10 bases between. Germline loops: CDR1 DFQATT, CDR2 SNEGSKA (reference sequence).

The rearrangement links TRBV5-6 to TRBJ2-5; TRBD1 agrees at 7 bases. Germline V gene data show CDR1 as SGHDT and CDR2 as YYEEEE. This CDR3 has 17 amino acids. With 4 bases clipped from V and 1 base from J, the junction kept 13 bases outside the gene matches. The DNA of the CDR3 is TGTGCCAGCAGCCCCTATTACGCCGGGACAGCCCAAGAGACCCAGTACTTC. Encoded protein: CASSPYYAGTAQETQYF.

With regard to this clone: Other DNA sequences from this sample encode an identical CDR3 as well. The chain employs TRBV6-6 and TRBJ1-3; D uncertain. V lost 0 bases and J lost 0, with 6 bases in between. CDR1 and CDR2 (germline): MNHNY, SVGAGI (reference sequence). This CDR3 has 15 amino acids. CDR3 amino acids: CASSYSGSSGNTIYF. The CDR3 DNA follows: TGTGCCAGCAGTTACTCGGGCAGCTCTGGAAACACCATATATTTT.

The V and J genes are TRBV6-4 and TRBJ2-7, with TRBD1 matching 10 bases. The CDR3 spans 15 residues. The germline V gene has CDR1 MRHNA and CDR2 SNTAGT. V lost 0 bases and J lost 6; bases outside the gene matches: 5. CDR3 DNA: TGTGCCAGCAGTGACTCGAGGGACAGGGGTCCCGAGCAGTACTTC. It codes for CASSDSRDRGPEQYF.

The genes are TRBV18 and TRBJ2-7; D is perhaps TRBD1 (6 bases). V lost 3 bases, J lost 0 bases, and 12 bases lay in between. The germline V gene has CDR1 KGHSH and CDR2 LQKENI. The CDR3 length is 15 residues. The CDR3 loop is CASSPQGTSSYEQYF. CDR3 coding DNA: TGTGCCAGCTCACCTCAGGGGACGAGCTCCTACGAGCAGTACTTC.

The genes are TRBV2 and TRBJ1-4; D is perhaps TRBD1 (5 bases). Trimming stripped 4 bases from V and 4 bases from J, with 7 bases between. CDR1 SNHLY and CDR2 FYNNEI come from the germline V gene. The CDR3 sequence is 13 residues long. The DNA of the CDR3 is TGTGCCAGCAGTGTAGGGGTTAATGAAAAACTGTTTTTT. It yields the protein CASSVGVNEKLFF.

The rearrangement joins TRBV7-3 to TRBJ2-7; 10 positions match TRBD1. Germline loops: CDR1 SGHTA, CDR2 FQGTGA. The V gene end was trimmed by 3 bases and the J gene end by 0 bases; junction bases not matched to a gene: 5. The CDR3 is made up of 16 amino acids. CDR3: CASSLTGGPSSYEQYF. CDR3 DNA: TGTGCCAGCAGCTTGACAGGGGGCCCTAGCTCCTACGAGCAGTACTTC. Combining the CDR3 with reference TRBV7-3 and TRBJ2-7 gives the whole variable domain GAGVSQTPSNKVTEKGKYVELRCDPISGHTALYWYRQSLGQGPEFLIYFQGTGAADDSGLPNDRFFAVRPEGSVSTLKIQRTERGDSAVYLCASSLTGGPSSYEQYFGPGTRLTVT.

The J gene is TRBJ1-2, the V gene TRBV6-5; 9 bases are a match to TRBD1. Germline values: CDR1 MNHEY, CDR2 SVGAGI. The length of the CDR3 is 14 residues. The V and J ends lost 6 bases and 9 bases, in that order; junction bases with no gene match: 11. Here the CDR3 reads CASRPTGGGSRYTF. The CDR3 bases are TGTGCCAGCAGACCCACAGGGGGCGGTTCGCGCTACACCTTC.

The chain combines TRBV19 with TRBJ2-7, with a weak D call TRBD1 (5 bases). Germline values: CDR1 LNHDA, CDR2 SQIVND (reference sequence). The CDR3 has 13 residues. V shed 5 bases and J shed 5 bases, with 13 bases lying between them. The CDR3 spells CASSGQGWDEQYF. CDR3 bases: TGTGCCAGTAGTGGGCAGGGCTGGGACGAGCAGTACTTC.

V is TRBV11-2 and J is TRBJ2-1; D gene ambiguous. V lost 5 bases, J lost 6 bases, and 14 bases lay in between. The CDR3 totals 14 residues. Germline V lookup: CDR1 SGHAT, CDR2 FQNNGV. As DNA, the CDR3 is TGTGCCAGCAGCCCCGACTGGAGTGGCAATGAGCAGTTCTTC. Translating it yields CASSPDWSGNEQFF.

This rearrangement joins TRBV7-3 to TRBJ2-3, with 8 nucleotides matching TRBD1. Germline-derived CDR1 and CDR2 are SGHTA and FQGTGA. The CDR3 has 14 residues. The V segment lost 4 bases and the J segment 2 bases; nucleotides outside the gene matches: 2. CDR3 amino acids: CASSWTGPTDTQYF. CDR3 bases: TGTGCCAGCAGCTGGACAGGGCCCACAGATACGCAGTATTTT.

The J gene is TRBJ2-7, the V gene TRBV5-1, with 8 bases matching TRBD2. Germline CDR1 SGHRS, CDR2 YFSETQ. The length of the CDR3 is 15 residues. Unmatched junction bases numbered 7, after V lost 5 bases and J lost 0 bases. In DNA, the CDR3 is TGCGCCAGCAGTCTCCTCGGGGGGGGCTCCTACGAGCAGTACTTC. Translating gives CASSLLGGGSYEQYF.

A remark on this clone: This same CDR3 is encoded by further DNA sequences in the sample. The chain couples TRBV20-1 to TRBJ2-7, with D possibly matching TRBD1 (6 bases). V lost 5 bases and J lost 3, with 8 bases in between. The CDR3 covers 11 residues. CDR1 and CDR2 from the germline V gene are DFQATT and SNEGSKA (reference sequence). CDR3 amino acids: CSAGQSYEQYF. The CDR3 region has the DNA TGCAGTGCTGGACAGAGCTACGAGCAGTACTTC.

CDR3 nucleotides: TGTGCCAGTAGTGAGGGGAGGTACAATGAGCAGTTCTTC. It yields the protein CASSEGRYNEQFF. The rearrangement uses TRBV19 and TRBJ2-1; D is perhaps TRBD2 (6 bases). With 5 bases removed from V and 4 bases from J, the gap between germline ends came to 9 bases. Per germline, CDR1 LNHDA and CDR2 SQIVND (reference sequence). The CDR3 is 13 amino acids.

The chain employs TRBV7-2 and TRBJ1-5; 12 bases line up with TRBD1. The CDR3 totals 16 residues. Germline values: CDR1 SGHTA, CDR2 FQGNSA. Losses at the gene ends were 5 bases for V and 2 bases for J; bases not matched to a gene: 4. CDR3: CASSDRDRGRNQPQHF. CDR3 coding DNA: TGTGCCAGCAGCGACCGGGACAGGGGGCGCAATCAGCCCCAGCATTTT.

This chain links TRBV19 with TRBJ2-4, with D possibly TRBD2 on 7 matching bases. Germline V CDR1 and CDR2: LNHDA, SQIVND (reference sequence). The V and J ends lost 4 bases and 7 bases respectively, with 20 bases between them. This CDR3 has 16 residues. The CDR3: CASSNRRGAGVNIQYF. In nucleotides, the CDR3 is TGTGCCAGTAGTAACCGACGGGGGGCAGGGGTTAACATTCAGTACTTC. The full variable domain, with the rest looked up from reference TRBV19 and TRBJ2-4, is DGGITQSPKYLFRKEGQNVTLSCEQNLNHDAMYWYRQDPGQGLRLIYYSQIVNDFQKGDIAEGYSVSREKKESFPLTVTSAQKNPTAFYLCASSNRRGAGVNIQYFGAGTRLSVL.